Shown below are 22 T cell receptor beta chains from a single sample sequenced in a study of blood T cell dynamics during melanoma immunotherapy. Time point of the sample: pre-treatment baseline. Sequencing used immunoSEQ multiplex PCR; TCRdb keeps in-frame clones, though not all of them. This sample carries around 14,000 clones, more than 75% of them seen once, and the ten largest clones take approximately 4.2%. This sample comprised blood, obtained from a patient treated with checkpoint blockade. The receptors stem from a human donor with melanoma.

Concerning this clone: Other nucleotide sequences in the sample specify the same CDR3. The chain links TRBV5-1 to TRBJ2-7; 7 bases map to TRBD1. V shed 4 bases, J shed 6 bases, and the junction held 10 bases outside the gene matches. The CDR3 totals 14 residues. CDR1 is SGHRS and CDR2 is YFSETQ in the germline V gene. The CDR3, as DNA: TGCGCCAGCAGCCCCCGGGACAGCACCTCCGAGCAGTACTTC. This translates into CASSPRDSTSEQYF.

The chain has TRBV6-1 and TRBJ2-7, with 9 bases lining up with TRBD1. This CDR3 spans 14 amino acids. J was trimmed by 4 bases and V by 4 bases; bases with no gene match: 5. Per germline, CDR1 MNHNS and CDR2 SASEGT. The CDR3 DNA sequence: TGTGCCAGCAGTGTCGACAGGGGGGGATACGAGCAGTACTTC. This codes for CASSVDRGGYEQYF.

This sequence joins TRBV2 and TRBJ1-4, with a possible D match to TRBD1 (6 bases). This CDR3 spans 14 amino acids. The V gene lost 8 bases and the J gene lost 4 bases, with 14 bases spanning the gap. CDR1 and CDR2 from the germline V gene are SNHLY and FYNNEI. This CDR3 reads CASLRTDYNEKLFF. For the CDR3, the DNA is TGTGCCAGCCTTAGGACAGATTATAATGAAAAACTGTTTTTT.

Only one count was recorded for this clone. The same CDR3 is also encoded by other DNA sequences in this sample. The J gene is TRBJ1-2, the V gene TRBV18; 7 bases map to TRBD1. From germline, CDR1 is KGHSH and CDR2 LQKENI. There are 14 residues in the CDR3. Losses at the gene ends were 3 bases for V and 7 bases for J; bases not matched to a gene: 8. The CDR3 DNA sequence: TGTGCCAGCTCACCGAACCAGGGGGAAAGTGGCTACACCTTC. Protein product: CASSPNQGESGYTF. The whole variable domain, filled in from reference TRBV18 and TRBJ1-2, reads NAGVMQNPRHLVRRRGQEARLRCSPMKGHSHVYWYRQLPEEGLKFMVYLQKENIIDESGMPKERFSAEFPKEGPSILRIQQVVRGDSAAYFCASSPNQGESGYTFGSGTRLTVV.

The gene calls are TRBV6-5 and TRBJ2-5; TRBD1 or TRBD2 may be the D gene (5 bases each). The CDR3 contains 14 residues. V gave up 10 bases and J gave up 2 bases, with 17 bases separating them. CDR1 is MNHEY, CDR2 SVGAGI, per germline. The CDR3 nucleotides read TGTGCCACCGGGTCGGACGGGGCACAAGAGACCCAGTACTTC. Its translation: CATGSDGAQETQYF.

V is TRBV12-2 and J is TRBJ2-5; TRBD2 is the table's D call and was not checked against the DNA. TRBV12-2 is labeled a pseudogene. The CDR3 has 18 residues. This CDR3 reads CASRLAGTSENLQETQYF. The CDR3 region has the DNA TGTGCAAGTCGCTTAGCCGGGACTAGCGAGAACTTACAAGAGACCCAGTACTTC.

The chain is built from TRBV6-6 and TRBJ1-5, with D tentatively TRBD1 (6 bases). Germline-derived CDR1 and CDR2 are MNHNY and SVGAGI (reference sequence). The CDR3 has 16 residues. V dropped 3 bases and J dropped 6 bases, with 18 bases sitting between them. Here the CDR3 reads CASSYGDTPAGQPQHF. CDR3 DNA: TGTGCCAGCAGTTATGGGGACACGCCCGCAGGTCAGCCCCAGCATTTT.

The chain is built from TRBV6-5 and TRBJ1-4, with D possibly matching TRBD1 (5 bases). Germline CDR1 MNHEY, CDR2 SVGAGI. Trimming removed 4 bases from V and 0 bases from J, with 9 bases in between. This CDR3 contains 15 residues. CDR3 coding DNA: TGTGCCAGCAGTTCCGGGGGGACAACTAATGAAAAACTGTTTTTT. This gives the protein CASSSGGTTNEKLFF.

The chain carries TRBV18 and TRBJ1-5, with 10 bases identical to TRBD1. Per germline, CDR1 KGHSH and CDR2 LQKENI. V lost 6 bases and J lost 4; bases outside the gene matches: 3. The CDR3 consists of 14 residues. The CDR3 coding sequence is TGTGCCAGCTCCGGACAGGGGGGTAATCAGCCCCAGCATTTT. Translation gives CASSGQGGNQPQHF. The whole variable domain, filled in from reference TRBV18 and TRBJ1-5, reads NAGVMQNPRHLVRRRGQEARLRCSPMKGHSHVYWYRQLPEEGLKFMVYLQKENIIDESGMPKERFSAEFPKEGPSILRIQQVVRGDSAAYFCASSGQGGNQPQHFGDGTRLSIL.

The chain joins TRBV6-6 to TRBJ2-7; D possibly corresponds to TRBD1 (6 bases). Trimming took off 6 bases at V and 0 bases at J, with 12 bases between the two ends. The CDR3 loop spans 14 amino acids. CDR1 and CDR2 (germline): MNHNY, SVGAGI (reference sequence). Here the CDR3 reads CASSYRDISYEQYF. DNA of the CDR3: TGTGCCAGCAGCTACCGGGACATCTCCTACGAGCAGTACTTC.

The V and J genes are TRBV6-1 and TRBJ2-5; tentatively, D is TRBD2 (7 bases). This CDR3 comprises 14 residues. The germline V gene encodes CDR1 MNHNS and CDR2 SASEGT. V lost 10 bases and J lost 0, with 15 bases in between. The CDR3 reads CAIRRGAYQETQYF. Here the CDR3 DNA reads TGTGCCATCCGACGGGGGGCGTACCAAGAGACCCAGTACTTC.

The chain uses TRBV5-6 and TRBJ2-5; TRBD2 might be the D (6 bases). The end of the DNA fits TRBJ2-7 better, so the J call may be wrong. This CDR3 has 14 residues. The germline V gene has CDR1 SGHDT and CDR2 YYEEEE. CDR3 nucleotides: TGTGCCAGCCTTGGGACTCCGAGCTCCTACGAGCAGTACTTC. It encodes CASLGTPSSYEQYF.

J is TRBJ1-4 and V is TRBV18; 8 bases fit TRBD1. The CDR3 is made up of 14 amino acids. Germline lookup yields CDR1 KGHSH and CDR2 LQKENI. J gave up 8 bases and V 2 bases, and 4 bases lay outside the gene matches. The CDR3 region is CASSPRTGSEKLFF. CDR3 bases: TGTGCCAGCTCACCAAGGACAGGGAGCGAAAAACTGTTTTTT.

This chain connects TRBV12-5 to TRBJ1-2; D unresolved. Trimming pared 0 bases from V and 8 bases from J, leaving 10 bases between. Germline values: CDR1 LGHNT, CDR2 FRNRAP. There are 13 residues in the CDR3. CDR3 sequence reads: CASGLVLGNGYTF. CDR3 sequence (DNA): TGTGCTAGTGGTTTGGTTCTAGGGAACGGCTACACCTTC.

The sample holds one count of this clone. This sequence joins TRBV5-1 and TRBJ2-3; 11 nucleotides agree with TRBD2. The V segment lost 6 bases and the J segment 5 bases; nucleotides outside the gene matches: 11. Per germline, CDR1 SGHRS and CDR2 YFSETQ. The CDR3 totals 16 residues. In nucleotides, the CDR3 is TGCGCCAGCAAGGTAGCGGGGGGGCTGCGGCAAGATACGCAGTATTTT. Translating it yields CASKVAGGLRQDTQYF.

CDR3 sequence (DNA): TGTGCCAGCAGTTCTACCGGGTCCTACGAGCAGTACTTC. As protein: CASSSTGSYEQYF. The chain couples TRBV28 to TRBJ2-7; D not certain. The V end lost 4 bases, the J end lost 1 base, and 8 bases lay between the germline ends. CDR1 and CDR2 (germline): MDHEN, SYDVKM. CDR3 length: 13 amino acids.

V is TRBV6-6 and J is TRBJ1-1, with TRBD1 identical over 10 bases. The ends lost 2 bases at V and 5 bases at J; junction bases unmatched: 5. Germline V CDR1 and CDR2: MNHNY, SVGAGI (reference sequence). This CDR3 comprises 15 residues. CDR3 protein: CASSYRGTGATEAFF. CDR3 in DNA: TGTGCCAGCAGTTACCGTGGGACAGGGGCGACTGAAGCTTTCTTT.

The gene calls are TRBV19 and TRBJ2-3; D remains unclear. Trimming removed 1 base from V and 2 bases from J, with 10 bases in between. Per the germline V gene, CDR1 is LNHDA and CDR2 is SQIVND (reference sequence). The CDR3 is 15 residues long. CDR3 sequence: CASSIVVPPTDTQYF. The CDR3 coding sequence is TGTGCCAGTAGTATAGTGGTACCCCCCACAGATACGCAGTATTTT.

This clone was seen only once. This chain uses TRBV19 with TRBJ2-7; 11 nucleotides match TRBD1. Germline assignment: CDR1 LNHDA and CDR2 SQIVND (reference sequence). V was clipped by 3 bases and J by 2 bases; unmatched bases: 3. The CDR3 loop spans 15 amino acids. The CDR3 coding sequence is TGTGCCAGTAGTATTGGGGGACAGGGGGCCTACGAGCAGTACTTC. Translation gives CASSIGGQGAYEQYF.

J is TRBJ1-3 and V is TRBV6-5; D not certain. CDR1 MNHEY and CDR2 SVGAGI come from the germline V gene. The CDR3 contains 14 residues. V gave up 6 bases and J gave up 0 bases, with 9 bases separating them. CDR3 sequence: CASRNSFSGNTIYF. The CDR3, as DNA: TGTGCCAGCAGAAACAGCTTCTCTGGAAACACCATATATTTT.

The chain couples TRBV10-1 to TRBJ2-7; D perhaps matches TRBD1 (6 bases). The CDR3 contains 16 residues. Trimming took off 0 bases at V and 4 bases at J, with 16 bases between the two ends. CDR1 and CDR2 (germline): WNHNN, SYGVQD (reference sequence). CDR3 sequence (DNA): TGCGCCAGCAGTGAGTCGGCGGGCAGGGGAACGTACGAGCAGTACTTC. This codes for CASSESAGRGTYEQYF.

The chain's CDR3 is CAWSVRDWNSYEQYF. The CDR3 DNA sequence: TGTGCCTGGAGTGTACGGGACTGGAACTCCTACGAGCAGTACTTC. The chain combines TRBV30 with TRBJ2-7, with D possibly being TRBD2 (6 bases). Trimming removed 0 bases at V and 0 bases at J, with 12 bases between. Germline CDR1 is GTSNPN and CDR2 is SVGIG (reference sequence). This CDR3 has 15 amino acids.